This T cell receptor (beta chain) came from a study of T cell repertoires and HLA-DP antigens. HeLa cells expressing allogeneic DPB1 restimulated the roughly 16-day-expanded CD4+ cells for 24 h. Retrovirally transduced HeLa cells with HLA-DPA1/DPB1, HLA-DM, invariant chain and CD80 served as stimulators. CDR3 length equals 15 residues. Germline loops: CDR1 LGHNA, CDR2 YSLEER. V lost 3 bases to trimming and J lost 4 bases; unmatched junction nucleotides: 8. The primer mix covered 54 TRBV segments and 13 TRBJ segments. Assay used: immunoSEQ multiplex PCR; TCRdb lists only in-frame clones, some missing. The sample carries fewer than 2,500 clones, under 85% recorded once. This clone was counted a single time.

This TCR was sampled from a woman in her late teens or twenties in good health and CMV-seronegative. Sequencing was carried out using CD137- CD4+ T cells from cultured PBMCs. The rearrangement uses TRBV4-3 and TRBJ1-2; 7 bases map to TRBD1. CDR3 residues: CASSQALGQIYGYTF. DNA for the CDR3: TGCGCCAGCAGCCAGGCCCTGGGACAGATCTATGGCTACACCTTC.